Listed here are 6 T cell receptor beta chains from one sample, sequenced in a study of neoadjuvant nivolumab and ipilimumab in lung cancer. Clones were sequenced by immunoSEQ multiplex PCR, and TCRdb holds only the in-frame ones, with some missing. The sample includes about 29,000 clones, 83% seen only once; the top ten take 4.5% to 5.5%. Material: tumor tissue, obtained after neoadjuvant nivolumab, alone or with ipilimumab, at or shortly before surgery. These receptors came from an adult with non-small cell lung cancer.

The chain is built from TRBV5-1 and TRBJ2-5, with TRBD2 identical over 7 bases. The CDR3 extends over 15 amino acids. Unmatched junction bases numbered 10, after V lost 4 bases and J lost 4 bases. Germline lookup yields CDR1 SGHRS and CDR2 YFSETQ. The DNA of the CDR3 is TGCGCCAGCAGCAACGCGATGGGAGGGAGAGAGACCCAGTACTTC. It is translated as CASSNAMGGRETQYF.

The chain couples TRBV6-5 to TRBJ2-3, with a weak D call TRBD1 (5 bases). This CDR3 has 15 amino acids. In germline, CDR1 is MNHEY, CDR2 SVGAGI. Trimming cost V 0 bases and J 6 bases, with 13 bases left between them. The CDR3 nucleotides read TGTGCCAGCAGTTACTCGAGGACACCTGGGGATACGCAGTATTTT. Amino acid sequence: CASSYSRTPGDTQYF.

The CDR3 DNA sequence: TGTGCCAGCAGCTTAAGGGACACGTATAGCAATCAGCCCCAGCATTTT. It encodes CASSLRDTYSNQPQHF. The chain has TRBV7-8 and TRBJ1-5; D is perhaps TRBD1 (6 bases). Germline loops: CDR1 SGHVS, CDR2 FQNEAQ. The CDR3 spans 16 residues. The V gene lost 2 bases and the J gene lost 0 bases, with 11 bases spanning the gap. The entire variable domain, with the rest obtained from reference TRBV7-8 and TRBJ1-5, is as follows: GAGVSQSPRYKVAKRGQDVALRCDPISGHVSLFWYQQALGQGPEFLTYFQNEAQLDKSGLPSDRFFAERPEGSVSTLKIQRTQQEDSAVYLCASSLRDTYSNQPQHFGDGTRLSIL.

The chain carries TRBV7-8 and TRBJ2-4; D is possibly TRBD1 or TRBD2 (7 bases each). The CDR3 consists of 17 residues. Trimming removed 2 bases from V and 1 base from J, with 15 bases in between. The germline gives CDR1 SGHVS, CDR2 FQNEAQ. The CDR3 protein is CASSLYSGGQAKNIQYF. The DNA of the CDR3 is TGTGCCAGCAGCTTATATTCGGGGGGACAGGCCAAAAACATTCAGTACTTC.

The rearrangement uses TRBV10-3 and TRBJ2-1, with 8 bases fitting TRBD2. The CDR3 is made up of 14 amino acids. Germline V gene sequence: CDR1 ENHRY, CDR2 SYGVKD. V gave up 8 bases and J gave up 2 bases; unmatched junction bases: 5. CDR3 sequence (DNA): TGTGCCATCTCCGGACTAGCCACCTACAATGAGCAGTTCTTC. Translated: CAISGLATYNEQFF.

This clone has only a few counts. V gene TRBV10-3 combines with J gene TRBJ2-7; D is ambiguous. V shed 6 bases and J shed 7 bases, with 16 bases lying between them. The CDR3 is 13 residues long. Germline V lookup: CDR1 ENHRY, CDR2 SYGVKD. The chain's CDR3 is CAIRATGYREQYF. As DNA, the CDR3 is TGTGCCATCAGAGCGACGGGCTATAGGGAGCAGTACTTC.